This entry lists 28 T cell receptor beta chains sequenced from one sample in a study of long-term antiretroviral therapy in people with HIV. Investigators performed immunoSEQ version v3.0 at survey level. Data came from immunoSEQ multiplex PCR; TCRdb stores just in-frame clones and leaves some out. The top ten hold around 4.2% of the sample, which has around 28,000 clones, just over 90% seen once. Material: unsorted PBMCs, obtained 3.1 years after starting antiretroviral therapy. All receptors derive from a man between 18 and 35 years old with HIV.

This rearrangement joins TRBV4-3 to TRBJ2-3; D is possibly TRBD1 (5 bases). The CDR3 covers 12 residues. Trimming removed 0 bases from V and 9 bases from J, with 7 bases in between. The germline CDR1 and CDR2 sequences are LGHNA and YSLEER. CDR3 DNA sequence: TGCGCCAGCAGCCAAGAAAGGGGAACGCAGTATTTT. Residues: CASSQERGTQYF.

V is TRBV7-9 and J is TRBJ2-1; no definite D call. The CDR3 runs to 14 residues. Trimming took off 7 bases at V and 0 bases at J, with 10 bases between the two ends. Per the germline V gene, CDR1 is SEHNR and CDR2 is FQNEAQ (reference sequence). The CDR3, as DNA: TGTGCCAGCACCTCTCGAGGCTCCTACAATGAGCAGTTCTTC. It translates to CASTSRGSYNEQFF.

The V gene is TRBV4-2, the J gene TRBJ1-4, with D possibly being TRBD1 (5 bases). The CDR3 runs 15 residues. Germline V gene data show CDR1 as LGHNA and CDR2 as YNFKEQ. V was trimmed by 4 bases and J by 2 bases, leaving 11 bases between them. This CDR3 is CASSPRGTTNEKLFF. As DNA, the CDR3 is TGTGCCAGCAGCCCAAGAGGGACCACTAATGAAAAACTGTTTTTT.

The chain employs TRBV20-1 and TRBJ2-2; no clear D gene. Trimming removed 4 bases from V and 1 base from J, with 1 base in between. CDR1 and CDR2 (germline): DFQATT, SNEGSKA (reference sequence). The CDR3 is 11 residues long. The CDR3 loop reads CSAKNTGELFF. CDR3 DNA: TGCAGTGCTAAGAACACCGGGGAGCTGTTTTTT.

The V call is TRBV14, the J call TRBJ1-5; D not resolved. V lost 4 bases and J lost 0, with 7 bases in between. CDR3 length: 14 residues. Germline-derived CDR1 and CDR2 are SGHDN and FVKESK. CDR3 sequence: CASSRSPSNQPQHF. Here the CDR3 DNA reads TGTGCCAGCAGCCGTAGTCCTAGCAATCAGCCCCAGCATTTT.

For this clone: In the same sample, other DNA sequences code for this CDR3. CDR3 loop: CASSLNSNQPQHF. As DNA, the CDR3 is TGTGCCAGCAGCCTCAATTCCAATCAGCCCCAGCATTTT. The chain combines TRBV11-2 with TRBJ1-5; D gene unclear. The CDR3 spans 13 residues. CDR1 and CDR2 from the germline V gene are SGHAT and FQNNGV. Trimming pared 5 bases from V and 3 bases from J, leaving 8 bases between.

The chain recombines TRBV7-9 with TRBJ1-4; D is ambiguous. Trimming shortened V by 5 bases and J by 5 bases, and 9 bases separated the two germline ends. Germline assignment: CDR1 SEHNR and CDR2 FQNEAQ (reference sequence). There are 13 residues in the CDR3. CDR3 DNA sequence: TGTGCCAGCAGCCAAAGAGGAAATGAAAAACTGTTTTTT. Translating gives CASSQRGNEKLFF.

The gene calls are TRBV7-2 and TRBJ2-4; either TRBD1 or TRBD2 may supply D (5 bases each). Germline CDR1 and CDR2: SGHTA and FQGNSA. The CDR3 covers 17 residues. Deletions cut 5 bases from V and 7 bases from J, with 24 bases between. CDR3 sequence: CASSREGTGFSGNIQYF. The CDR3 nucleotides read TGTGCCAGCAGCCGAGAGGGGACGGGTTTTTCGGGGAACATTCAGTACTTC. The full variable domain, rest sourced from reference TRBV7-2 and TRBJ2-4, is GAGVSQSPSNKVTEKGKDVELRCDPISGHTALYWYRQSLGQGLEFLIYFQGNSAPDKSGLPSDRFSAERTGGSVSTLTIQRTQQEDSAVYLCASSREGTGFSGNIQYFGAGTRLSVL.

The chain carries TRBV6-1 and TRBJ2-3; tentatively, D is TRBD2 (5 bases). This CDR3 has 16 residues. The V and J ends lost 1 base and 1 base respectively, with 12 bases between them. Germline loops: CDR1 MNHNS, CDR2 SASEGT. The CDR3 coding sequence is TGTGCCAGCAGTGAAGGAGGGAGCGAAGGCACAGATACGCAGTATTTT. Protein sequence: CASSEGGSEGTDTQYF.

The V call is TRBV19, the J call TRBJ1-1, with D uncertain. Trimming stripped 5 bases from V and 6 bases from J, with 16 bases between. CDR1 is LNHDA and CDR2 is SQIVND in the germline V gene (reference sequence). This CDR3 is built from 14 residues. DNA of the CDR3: TGTGCCAGTAGTGTCCGAGCGCGGTTGCCTGAAGCTTTCTTT. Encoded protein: CASSVRARLPEAFF.

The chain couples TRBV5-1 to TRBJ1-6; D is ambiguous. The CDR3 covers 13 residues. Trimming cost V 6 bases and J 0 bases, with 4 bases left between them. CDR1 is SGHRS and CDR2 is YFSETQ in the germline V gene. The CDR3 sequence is CASKSSYNSPLHF. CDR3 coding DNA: TGCGCCAGCAAGAGCTCCTATAATTCACCCCTCCACTTT.

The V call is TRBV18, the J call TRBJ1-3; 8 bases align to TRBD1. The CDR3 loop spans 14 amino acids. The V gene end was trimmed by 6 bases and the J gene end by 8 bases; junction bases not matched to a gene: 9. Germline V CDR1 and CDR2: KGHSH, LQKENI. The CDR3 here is CASSPLQGQDTIYF. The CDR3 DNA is TGTGCCAGCTCCCCCTTGCAGGGACAGGACACCATATATTTT. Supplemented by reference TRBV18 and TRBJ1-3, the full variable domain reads NAGVMQNPRHLVRRRGQEARLRCSPMKGHSHVYWYRQLPEEGLKFMVYLQKENIIDESGMPKERFSAEFPKEGPSILRIQQVVRGDSAAYFCASSPLQGQDTIYFGEGSWLTVV.

The CDR3 sequence: CATSVMGANEKLFF. DNA for the CDR3: TGTGCCACCTCAGTGATGGGGGCTAATGAAAAACTGTTTTTT. V is TRBV19 and J is TRBJ1-4, with a tentative D call TRBD1 (5 bases). The length of the CDR3 is 14 residues. V was clipped by 10 bases and J by 3 bases, with 15 bases between them. Germline V CDR1 and CDR2: LNHDA, SQIVND (reference sequence). Complete variable domain (other parts from reference TRBV19 and TRBJ1-4): DGGITQSPKYLFRKEGQNVTLSCEQNLNHDAMYWYRQDPGQGLRLIYYSQIVNDFQKGDIAEGYSVSREKKESFPLTVTSAQKNPTAFYLCATSVMGANEKLFFGSGTQLSVL.

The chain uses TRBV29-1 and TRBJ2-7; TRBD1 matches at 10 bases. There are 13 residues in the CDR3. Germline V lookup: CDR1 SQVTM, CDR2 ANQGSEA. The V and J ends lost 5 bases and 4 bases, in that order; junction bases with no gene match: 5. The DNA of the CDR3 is TGCAGCGTTACAGGACAGGGGGTGTACGAGCAGTACTTC. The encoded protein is CSVTGQGVYEQYF.

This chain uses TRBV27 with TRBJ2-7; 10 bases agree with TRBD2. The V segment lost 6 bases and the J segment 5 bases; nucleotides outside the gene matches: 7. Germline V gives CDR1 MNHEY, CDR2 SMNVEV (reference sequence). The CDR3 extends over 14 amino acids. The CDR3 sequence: CASSQSGRVDEQYF. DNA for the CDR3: TGTGCCAGCAGCCAGAGCGGGAGGGTGGACGAGCAGTACTTC.

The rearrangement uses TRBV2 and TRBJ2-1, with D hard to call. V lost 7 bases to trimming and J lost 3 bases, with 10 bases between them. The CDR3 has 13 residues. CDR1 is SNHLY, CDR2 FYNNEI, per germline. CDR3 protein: CASNDLGYNEQFF. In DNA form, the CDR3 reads TGTGCCAGCAACGATCTAGGCTACAATGAGCAGTTCTTC.

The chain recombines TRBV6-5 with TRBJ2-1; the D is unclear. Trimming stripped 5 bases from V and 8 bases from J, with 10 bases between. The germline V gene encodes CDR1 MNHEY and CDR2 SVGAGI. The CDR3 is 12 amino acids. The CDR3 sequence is CASSPETDEQFF. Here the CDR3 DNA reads TGTGCCAGCAGTCCCGAGACGGATGAGCAGTTCTTC.

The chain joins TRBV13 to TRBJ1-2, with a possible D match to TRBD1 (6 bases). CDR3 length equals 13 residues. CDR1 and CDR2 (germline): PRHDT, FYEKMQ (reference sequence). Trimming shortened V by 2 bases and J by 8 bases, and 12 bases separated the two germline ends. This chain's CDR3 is CASSLSGGRGYTF. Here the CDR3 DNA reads TGTGCCAGCAGCTTATCCGGGGGCCGCGGCTACACCTTC.

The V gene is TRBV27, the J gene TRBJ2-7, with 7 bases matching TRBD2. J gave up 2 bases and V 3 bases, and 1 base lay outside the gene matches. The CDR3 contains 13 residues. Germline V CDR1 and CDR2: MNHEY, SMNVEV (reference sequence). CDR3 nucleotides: TGTGCCAGCAGTTTGGCGGGGGCCTACGAGCAGTACTTC. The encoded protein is CASSLAGAYEQYF.

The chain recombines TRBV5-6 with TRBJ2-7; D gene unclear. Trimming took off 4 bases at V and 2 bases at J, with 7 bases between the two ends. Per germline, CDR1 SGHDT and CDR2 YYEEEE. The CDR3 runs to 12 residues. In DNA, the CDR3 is TGTGCCAGCAGCCGCGACGCCTACGAGCAGTACTTC. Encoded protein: CASSRDAYEQYF.

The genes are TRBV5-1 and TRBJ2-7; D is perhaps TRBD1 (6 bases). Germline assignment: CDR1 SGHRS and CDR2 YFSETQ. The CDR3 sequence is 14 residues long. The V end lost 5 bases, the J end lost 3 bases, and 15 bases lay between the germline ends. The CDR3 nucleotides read TGCGCCAGCAGATTTAGGGACACCTACTACGAGCAGTACTTC. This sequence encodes CASRFRDTYYEQYF.

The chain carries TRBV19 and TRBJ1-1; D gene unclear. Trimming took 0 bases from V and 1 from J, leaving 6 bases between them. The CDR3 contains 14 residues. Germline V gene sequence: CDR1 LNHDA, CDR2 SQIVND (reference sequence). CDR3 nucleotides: TGTGCCAGTAGTATAGACAGATGGAACACTGAAGCTTTCTTT. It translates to CASSIDRWNTEAFF. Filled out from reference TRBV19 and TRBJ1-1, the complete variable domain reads DGGITQSPKYLFRKEGQNVTLSCEQNLNHDAMYWYRQDPGQGLRLIYYSQIVNDFQKGDIAEGYSVSREKKESFPLTVTSAQKNPTAFYLCASSIDRWNTEAFFGQGTRLTVV.

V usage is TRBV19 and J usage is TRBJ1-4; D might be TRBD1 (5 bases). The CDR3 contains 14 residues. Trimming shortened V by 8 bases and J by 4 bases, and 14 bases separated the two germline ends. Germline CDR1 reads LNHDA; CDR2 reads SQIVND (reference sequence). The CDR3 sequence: CASAPGVYNEKLFF. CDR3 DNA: TGTGCCAGTGCCCCGGGGGTCTATAATGAAAAACTGTTTTTT.

The CDR3 region is CASSLRDTQYF. The CDR3 DNA reads TGCGCCAGCAGCTTAAGAGATACGCAGTATTTT. The chain uses TRBV5-1 and TRBJ2-3, with D unclear. Germline V gene sequence: CDR1 SGHRS, CDR2 YFSETQ. V was pared by 2 bases and J by 5 bases, with 3 bases between. The CDR3 consists of 11 residues.

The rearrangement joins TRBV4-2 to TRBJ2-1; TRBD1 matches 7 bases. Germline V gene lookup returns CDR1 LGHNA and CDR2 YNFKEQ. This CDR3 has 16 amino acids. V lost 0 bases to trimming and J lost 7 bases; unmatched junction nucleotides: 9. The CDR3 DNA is TGTGCCAGCAGCCAAGAGTGGCCCAAGGGGGCTAATGAGCAGTTCTTC. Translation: CASSQEWPKGANEQFF.

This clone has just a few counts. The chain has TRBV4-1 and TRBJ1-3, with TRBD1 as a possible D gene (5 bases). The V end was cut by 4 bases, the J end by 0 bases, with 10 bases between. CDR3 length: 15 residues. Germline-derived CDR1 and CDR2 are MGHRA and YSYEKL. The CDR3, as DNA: TGCGCCAGCAGCCGAGAGGGGACCTCTGGAAACACCATATATTTT. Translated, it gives CASSREGTSGNTIYF.

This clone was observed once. The CDR3 reads CASCPVLARGNTIYF. In nucleotides, the CDR3 is TGCGCCAGCTGCCCAGTATTAGCAAGAGGAAACACCATATATTTT. The genes are TRBV4-3 and TRBJ1-3; D not certain. V lost 8 bases and J lost 4, with 18 bases in between. CDR1 is LGHNA and CDR2 is YSLEER in the germline V gene. There are 15 residues in the CDR3.

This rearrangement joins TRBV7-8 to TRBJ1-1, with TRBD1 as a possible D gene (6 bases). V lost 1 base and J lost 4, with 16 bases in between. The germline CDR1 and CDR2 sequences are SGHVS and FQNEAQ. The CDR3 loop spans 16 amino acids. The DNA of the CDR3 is TGTGCCAGCAGCTTAGGGGCGGGGGCCGCGGGCACTGAAGCTTTCTTT. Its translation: CASSLGAGAAGTEAFF.